A single sample is the source of the 31 T cell receptor beta chains below, sequenced in a study of T cells after somatic rescue of genetic block (TCRdb year 2020). The library was produced with the immunoSEQ multiplex PCR assay. Entries here come from immuneACCESS through TCRdb and include only in-frame sequences with V and J called. Some clones fail to appear in such tables; in the studies checked, an unresolved V gene covers under half of the shortfall, and the cause of the remainder is unknown. The sample table contains about 63,000 clones; only one count was recorded for 92% of them. The ten largest clonotypes hold approximately 3% of the sample. The material sequenced was peripheral blood mononuclear cells (PBMCs). The source is a man in his forties or fifties.

The V gene is TRBV19, the J gene TRBJ2-5; D uncertain. Germline-derived CDR1 and CDR2 are LNHDA and SQIVND (reference sequence). Trimming cost V 5 bases and J 3 bases, with 13 bases left between them. This CDR3 contains 14 residues. The CDR3 reads CASSDEQLKETQYF. CDR3 nucleotides: TGTGCCAGTAGTGACGAACAGTTGAAAGAGACCCAGTACTTC.

The CDR3 DNA follows: TGCGCCAGCAGCCCAGTTTGGGACTCTAACACCGGGGAGCTGTTTTTT. It codes for CASSPVWDSNTGELFF. The chain carries TRBV4-1 and TRBJ2-2, with D tentatively TRBD2 (6 bases). V was pared by 4 bases and J by 2 bases, with 14 bases between. CDR1 is MGHRA, CDR2 YSYEKL, per germline. The CDR3 runs to 16 residues.

The chain combines TRBV7-8 with TRBJ2-5; D call uncertain. Germline assignment: CDR1 SGHVS and CDR2 FQNEAQ. The germline V and J ends were trimmed by 7 bases and 3 bases, with 12 bases remaining between them. This CDR3 is built from 13 residues. The CDR3 region has the DNA TGTGCCAGCACCCTGACACGAAAAGAGACCCAGTACTTC. It translates to CASTLTRKETQYF.

This chain connects TRBV18 to TRBJ2-7; 8 nucleotides line up with TRBD1. The CDR3 spans 15 residues. In germline, CDR1 is KGHSH, CDR2 LQKENI. J lost 2 bases, V lost 3 bases, and 6 bases had no gene match. The CDR3 spells CASSPGQGQAYEQYF. The CDR3 coding sequence is TGTGCCAGCTCACCCGGACAGGGACAAGCCTACGAGCAGTACTTC.

V gene TRBV27 combines with J gene TRBJ1-2; TRBD1 matches at 7 bases. The junction had 2 bases not matched to a gene; V was cut back by 0 bases and J by 4 bases. Per the germline V gene, CDR1 is MNHEY and CDR2 is SMNVEV (reference sequence). The CDR3 covers 14 residues. DNA of the CDR3: TGTGCCAGCAGTTTATCGGCAGGGGGCTATGGCTACACCTTC. It translates to CASSLSAGGYGYTF.

The CDR3, as DNA: TGTGCCAGCAGCTCGGGACTAGCGGGAGTCGATACGCAGTATTTT. It yields the protein CASSSGLAGVDTQYF. This chain links TRBV7-9 with TRBJ2-3, with 14 bases matching TRBD2. Germline-derived CDR1 and CDR2 are SEHNR and FQNEAQ (reference sequence). Trimming at V came to 4 bases and at J to 6 bases, leaving 3 bases not matched to a gene. The length of the CDR3 is 15 residues. Looking up the rest from reference TRBV7-9 and TRBJ2-3 gives the full variable domain: DTGVSQNPRHKITKRGQNVTFRCDPISEHNRLYWYRQTLGQGPEFLTYFQNEAQLEKSRLLSDRFSAERPKGSFSTLEIQRTEQGDSAMYLCASSSGLAGVDTQYFGPGTRLTVL.

The gene calls are TRBV7-2 and TRBJ2-7, with D possibly being TRBD1 (5 bases). V lost 2 bases and J 3 bases, leaving 11 bases between the germline ends. CDR3 length: 14 amino acids. The germline gives CDR1 SGHTA, CDR2 FQGNSA. CDR3 protein: CASSLKGFDYEQYF. CDR3 sequence (DNA): TGTGCCAGCAGCTTAAAGGGGTTTGACTACGAGCAGTACTTC.

This clone was observed a few times. At the DNA level, this CDR3 is encoded by other sequences in the same sample as well. This CDR3 reads CASSIGGYTEAFF. The CDR3 DNA reads TGTGCCAGTAGTATAGGTGGCTACACTGAAGCTTTCTTT. The chain joins TRBV19 to TRBJ1-1; D is undetermined. This CDR3 has 13 amino acids. Between the trimmed V and J ends, which lost 1 base and 3 bases, there was a span of 6 bases. Germline V gene lookup returns CDR1 LNHDA and CDR2 SQIVND (reference sequence). Full variable domain (remainder filled in from reference TRBV19 and TRBJ1-1): DGGITQSPKYLFRKEGQNVTLSCEQNLNHDAMYWYRQDPGQGLRLIYYSQIVNDFQKGDIAEGYSVSREKKESFPLTVTSAQKNPTAFYLCASSIGGYTEAFFGQGTRLTVV.

The V and J genes are TRBV5-4 and TRBJ2-7; D may be TRBD1 (5 bases). The germline gives CDR1 SGHNT, CDR2 YYREEE (reference sequence). The CDR3 has 16 residues. V dropped 4 bases and J dropped 5 bases, with 22 bases sitting between them. CDR3 DNA sequence: TGTGCCAGCAGCCATGAGGCATCAGGGTATAACAACGAGCAGTACTTC. It translates to CASSHEASGYNNEQYF.

The CDR3: CASGGQGRQNEQFF. The CDR3 nucleotides are TGTGCCAGCGGGGGACAGGGGCGACAAAATGAGCAGTTCTTC. The V call is TRBV28, the J call TRBJ2-1; 10 nucleotides agree with TRBD1. V shed 8 bases and J 7 bases; nucleotides not matched to a gene: 8. CDR1 and CDR2 (germline): MDHEN, SYDVKM. This CDR3 contains 14 residues.

This rearrangement joins TRBV4-3 to TRBJ2-1; D might be TRBD1 (6 bases). CDR1 LGHNA and CDR2 YSLEER come from the germline V gene. This CDR3 region has 17 residues. Trimming removed 0 bases at V and 4 bases at J, with 16 bases between. CDR3 amino acids: CASSQDGTTRPYNEQFF. CDR3 sequence (DNA): TGCGCCAGCAGCCAAGATGGGACAACAAGACCTTACAATGAGCAGTTCTTC.

This clone was observed once. This sequence joins TRBV6-1 and TRBJ2-5, with D maybe TRBD1 (5 bases). The germline V and J ends were trimmed by 6 bases and 5 bases, with 13 bases remaining between them. This CDR3 is 13 amino acids long. Germline lookup yields CDR1 MNHNS and CDR2 SASEGT. As DNA, the CDR3 is TGTGCCAGCAGCCGGACACGCCGGGAGACCCAGTACTTC. This translates into CASSRTRRETQYF.

This chain joins TRBV7-6 and TRBJ1-2, with no clear D. The V end was cut by 1 base, the J end by 4 bases, with 13 bases between. CDR3 length: 15 residues. In germline, CDR1 is SGHVS, CDR2 FNYEAQ. The CDR3 spells CASSLGQDLIYGYTF. The CDR3 DNA reads TGTGCCAGCAGCTTAGGGCAGGACCTCATCTATGGCTACACCTTC.

The chain joins TRBV19 to TRBJ2-2, with D perhaps being TRBD1 or TRBD2 (5 bases each). The germline CDR1 and CDR2 sequences are LNHDA and SQIVND (reference sequence). The CDR3 covers 16 residues. V lost 6 bases and J 2 bases, leaving 16 bases between the germline ends. This CDR3 reads CASSVRGDVNTGELFF. The CDR3 DNA sequence: TGTGCCAGTAGCGTCAGAGGGGATGTAAACACCGGGGAGCTGTTTTTT.

The V and J genes are TRBV7-9 and TRBJ2-4, with TRBD2 identical over 8 bases. This CDR3 is built from 15 residues. J gave up 8 bases and V 5 bases, and 11 bases lay outside the gene matches. The germline V gene encodes CDR1 SEHNR and CDR2 FQNEAQ (reference sequence). CDR3 sequence: CASSRTSSSEDIQYF. DNA for the CDR3: TGTGCCAGCAGCCGGACTAGCTCGTCGGAGGACATTCAGTACTTC.

The chain uses TRBV18 and TRBJ2-7; 11 positions match TRBD1. CDR3 length: 14 residues. Per the germline V gene, CDR1 is KGHSH and CDR2 is LQKENI. V dropped 3 bases and J dropped 2; count of bases not matched to a gene: 0. This CDR3 reads CASSPGQGAYEQYF. Here the CDR3 DNA reads TGTGCCAGCTCACCGGGACAGGGGGCCTACGAGCAGTACTTC.

This sequence joins TRBV30 and TRBJ2-2; the D gene is possibly TRBD1 (6 bases). The V gene's germline CDR1 is GTSNPN and CDR2 SVGIG (reference sequence). CDR3 length: 15 residues. Trimming shortened V by 8 bases and J by 0 bases, and 16 bases separated the two germline ends. The CDR3 DNA sequence: TGTGCCGGGACACGGACAAACGCGAACACCGGGGAGCTGTTTTTT. Its translation is CAGTRTNANTGELFF.

The chain employs TRBV2 and TRBJ2-3; D uncertain. The CDR3 is 13 amino acids. The germline gives CDR1 SNHLY, CDR2 FYNNEI. V lost 0 bases and J 6 bases, leaving 7 bases between the germline ends. The CDR3: CASSEAKEDTQYF. CDR3 sequence (DNA): TGTGCCAGCAGTGAAGCGAAGGAGGATACGCAGTATTTT.

The rearrangement uses TRBV19 and TRBJ1-1; D gene ambiguous. The length of the CDR3 is 14 residues. The germline V and J ends were trimmed by 5 bases and 1 base, with 11 bases remaining between them. Germline V gene data show CDR1 as LNHDA and CDR2 as SQIVND (reference sequence). CDR3 amino acids: CASSSTTTNTEAFF. The CDR3, as DNA: TGTGCCAGTAGTTCCACGACAACGAACACTGAAGCTTTCTTT.

This clone was detected once. The CDR3 sequence is CASSENNYGYTF. CDR3 nucleotide sequence: TGTGCCAGCAGTGAGAATAACTATGGCTACACCTTC. The rearrangement joins TRBV2 to TRBJ1-2; D uncertain. Germline-derived CDR1 and CDR2 are SNHLY and FYNNEI. V lost 3 bases and J lost 1, with 3 bases in between. This CDR3 is 12 amino acids long.

This clone was detected only a few times. This rearrangement joins TRBV7-2 to TRBJ2-1; D unclear. Trimming took 3 bases from V and 10 from J, leaving 13 bases between them. This CDR3 has 13 residues. Germline CDR1 is SGHTA and CDR2 is FQGNSA. The CDR3 sequence: CASSFPPAPEQFF. The CDR3 DNA is TGTGCCAGCAGCTTCCCCCCCGCTCCCGAGCAGTTCTTC.

The chain is built from TRBV2 and TRBJ2-5; 7 nucleotides line up with TRBD1. CDR1 and CDR2 (germline): SNHLY, FYNNEI. The CDR3 runs 15 residues. V shed 5 bases and J 1 base; nucleotides not matched to a gene: 7. CDR3 coding DNA: TGTGCCAGCAGTAAGGACAGGAGGTCCCAAGAGACCCAGTACTTC. This translates into CASSKDRRSQETQYF.

The chain carries TRBV28 and TRBJ2-7; tentative D call: TRBD2 (5 bases). The germline CDR1 and CDR2 sequences are MDHEN and SYDVKM. The CDR3 has 13 residues. The ends were cut back, 2 bases at V and 6 bases at J, with 11 bases in the middle. The DNA of the CDR3 is TGTGCCAGCAGTTTAAGGACTCCCCTCGAGCAGTACTTC. It codes for CASSLRTPLEQYF.

The chain employs TRBV28 and TRBJ2-7; 7 nucleotides match TRBD1. CDR1 is MDHEN, CDR2 SYDVKM, per germline. This CDR3 has 13 amino acids. V shed 6 bases, J shed 3 bases, and the junction held 5 bases outside the gene matches. The CDR3 DNA is TGTGCCAGCAGGACAGGGATTATCTACGAGCAGTACTTC. Translation gives CASRTGIIYEQYF.

J is TRBJ1-1 and V is TRBV28; the match to TRBD1 covers 7 bases. Germline values: CDR1 MDHEN, CDR2 SYDVKM. The junction had 5 bases not matched to a gene; V was cut back by 6 bases and J by 4 bases. The CDR3 has 13 residues. CDR3 DNA sequence: TGTGCCAGCAGATTAGGGGGCTTCACTGAAGCTTTCTTT. Amino acids: CASRLGGFTEAFF.

The rearrangement uses TRBV5-3 and TRBJ2-1, with 10 bases matching TRBD2. TRBV5-3 is noted as an ORF with a role that remains uncertain. Trimming removed 1 base from V and 8 bases from J; junction bases left unmatched: 6. This CDR3 region has 15 residues. CDR3 sequence: CARSLSSGRGHEQFF. CDR3 coding DNA: TGTGCCAGAAGCTTGTCTAGCGGGAGAGGCCATGAGCAGTTCTTC.

V usage is TRBV11-3 and J usage is TRBJ2-1; D assignment may be TRBD1 or TRBD2 (5 bases each). With 3 bases removed from V and 2 bases from J, the gap between germline ends came to 11 bases. Per the germline V gene, CDR1 is SGHNT and CDR2 is YENEEA. The CDR3 spans 15 residues. The CDR3 DNA reads as TGTGCCAGCAGCTTTGGGGACGGGGCCTACAATGAGCAGTTCTTC. Translated, it gives CASSFGDGAYNEQFF.

The V and J genes are TRBV5-1 and TRBJ1-6; D ambiguous. V was cut by 0 bases and J by 8 bases, with 12 bases left in between. This CDR3 region has 15 residues. The germline CDR1 and CDR2 sequences are SGHRS and YFSETQ. CDR3 protein: CASSLEPPRDSPLHF. CDR3 in DNA: TGCGCCAGCAGCTTGGAGCCCCCCCGGGATTCACCCCTCCACTTT.

The J gene is TRBJ2-7, the V gene TRBV2; TRBD1 matches at 10 bases. Germline V gene lookup returns CDR1 SNHLY and CDR2 FYNNEI. This CDR3 region has 13 residues. J was trimmed by 3 bases and V by 6 bases; bases with no gene match: 2. The CDR3, as DNA: TGTGCCAGCAGCGGGGACAGGGGCTACGAGCAGTACTTC. Amino acids: CASSGDRGYEQYF.

The chain links TRBV4-1 to TRBJ1-2, with D tentatively TRBD1 (5 bases). The CDR3 totals 16 residues. CDR1 and CDR2 (germline): MGHRA, YSYEKL. V shed 3 bases and J shed 3 bases, with 17 bases lying between them. The CDR3 region is CASSHRHGGLDYGYTF. CDR3 sequence (DNA): TGCGCCAGCAGCCACCGCCATGGGGGTTTAGACTATGGCTACACCTTC.

This rearrangement joins TRBV18 to TRBJ1-5, with 10 bases identical to TRBD1. The CDR3 has 14 amino acids. Germline CDR1 reads KGHSH; CDR2 reads LQKENI. The V and J ends lost 4 bases and 4 bases, in that order; junction bases with no gene match: 1. CDR3 nucleotides: TGTGCCAGCTCACGGACAGGGGGGAATCAGCCCCAGCATTTT. Translation gives CASSRTGGNQPQHF.